This TCR beta chain emerged from a study of hypomethylating agent response in myelodysplastic syndrome. Study at large: Mean age was about 78 +/- 6.2 years; diploid cytogenetics predominated.

Sequenced by immunoSEQ multiplex PCR; TCRdb stores in-frame clones only, minus some. The top ten clones hold more than 20% of a sample with about 5,000 clones, around 86% of them seen once. General study points: Possible novel MDS antigen recognition by shared GLIPH2 clusters needs experimental validation. Non-responders showed more contracted clonotypes post-treatment, while responders showed more novel ones.

A note on this clone: Its specificity is not known.

From germline, CDR1 is LNHDA and CDR2 SQIVND (reference sequence). This CDR3 has 14 residues. V was cut by 5 bases and J by 5 bases, with 13 bases left in between. The clonotype was recovered from a human donor with myelodysplastic syndrome. Sequencing used bone marrow, obtained before or after starting hypomethylating agent treatment for myelodysplastic syndrome (not recorded which). The chain links TRBV19 to TRBJ2-1; no clear D gene. The CDR3 DNA is TGTGCCAGTAGTGTAACAGCACAAAACAATGAGCAGTTCTTC. This codes for CASSVTAQNNEQFF.